The TCR beta chain described here comes from a study of Graves' ophthalmopathy and Graves' hyperthyroidism. Whole-study findings and limits: Blood was where most expanded thyroid clonotypes above 0.001 frequency also turned up.

Remarks on this clonotype: Antigen: not known. Sequence at one end of the junction differs from germline and may be a read error.

Looked up from germline, CDR1 is SGDLS and CDR2 is YYNGEE. The CDR3 is 15 amino acids. RNA transcripts were the source from which TCR beta CDR3 regions were amplified. Second-round multiplex PCR followed a first-round RT-PCR using HTBI primers. TCRdb recomputed calls from the multiplex PCR reads with MiXCR, one row per CDR3 protein. The table lists hundreds of thousands of distinct CDR3 sequences, roughly 21% of them singletons. Exclusion applied to patients with other autoimmune diseases, uncontrolled infections, pregnancy or lactation. The source of the PBMCs was roughly 10 ml of fresh peripheral blood.

The genes are TRBV9 and TRBJ1-2; weak D call: TRBD1 (5 bases). The sample comprised peripheral blood. The source is a woman between 50 and 59 years old with Graves' ophthalmopathy. CDR3 amino acids: CASSVLPGPNHGYTF. In DNA, the CDR3 is TGTGCCAGCAGCGTGCTCCCGGGACCTAACCATGGCTACACCTTC.